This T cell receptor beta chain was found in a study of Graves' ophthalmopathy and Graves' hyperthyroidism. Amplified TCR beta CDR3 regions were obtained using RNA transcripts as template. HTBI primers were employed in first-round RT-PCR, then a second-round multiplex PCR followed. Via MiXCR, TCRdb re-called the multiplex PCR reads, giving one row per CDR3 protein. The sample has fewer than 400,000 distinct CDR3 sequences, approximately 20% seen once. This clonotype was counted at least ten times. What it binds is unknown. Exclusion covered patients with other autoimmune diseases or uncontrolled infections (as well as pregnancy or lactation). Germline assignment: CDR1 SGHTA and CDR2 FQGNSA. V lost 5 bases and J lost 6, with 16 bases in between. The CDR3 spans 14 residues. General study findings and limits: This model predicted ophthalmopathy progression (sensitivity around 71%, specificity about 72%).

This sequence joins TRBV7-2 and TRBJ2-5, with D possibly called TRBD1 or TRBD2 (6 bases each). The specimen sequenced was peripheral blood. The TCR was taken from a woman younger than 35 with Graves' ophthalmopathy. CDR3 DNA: TGTGCCAGCAGCCCGGGGGCATCGGGGAAGACCCAGTACTTC. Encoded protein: CASSPGASGKTQYF.